One sample yielded the 25 T cell receptor beta chains listed below, sequenced in a study of CD8+ T cells in alopecia areata. The treatment: oral pan-JAK inhibitor, 5-10 mg twice daily. In each case, RNA was isolated and then reverse transcribed into cDNA as the sequencing template. TCRdb's table, derived via immunoSEQ multiplex PCR, lists solely in-frame clones and lacks some. The sample contains under 200,000 clones, approximately 60% of which appear only once. Sequenced material: CD4+ T cells sorted from blood, taken at week 24, from a patient treated with tofacitinib. These receptors came from a human donor with alopecia areata.

V and J are TRBV6-1 and TRBJ2-7; possibly TRBD2 for D (6 bases). This CDR3 is 14 amino acids long. The germline gives CDR1 MNHNS, CDR2 SASEGT. Trimming left V 4 bases short and J 3 bases short, with 13 bases between. CDR3 residues: CASSVVVGGYEQYF. The CDR3, as DNA: TGTGCCAGCAGTGTAGTAGTGGGAGGCTACGAGCAGTACTTC.

The chain has TRBV7-9 and TRBJ2-6; D is possibly TRBD1 (5 bases). Germline lookup yields CDR1 SEHNR and CDR2 FQNEAQ (reference sequence). V was clipped by 6 bases and J by 0 bases, with 9 bases between them. The CDR3 is 15 amino acids. CDR3 amino acids: CASSLGASGANVLTF. The CDR3 DNA sequence: TGTGCCAGCAGTCTTGGGGCCTCTGGGGCCAACGTCCTGACTTTC.

The CDR3 DNA sequence: TGTGCCAGTAGTACCTGGACAGGAGGGGCATCCAGCACCGGGGAGCTGTTTTTT. Its protein product is CASSTWTGGASSTGELFF. The V gene is TRBV19, the J gene TRBJ2-2; D is possibly TRBD1 (7 bases). The germline V gene has CDR1 LNHDA and CDR2 SQIVND (reference sequence). CDR3 length: 18 residues. V lost 4 bases and J 4 bases, leaving 22 bases between the germline ends.

Only a few counts were recorded for this clone. The genes are TRBV2 and TRBJ2-4, with D possibly called TRBD1 or TRBD2 (5 bases each). The V gene lost 8 bases and the J gene lost 15 bases, with 23 bases spanning the gap. The CDR3 contains 13 residues. The germline CDR1 and CDR2 sequences are SNHLY and FYNNEI. The CDR3 is CASGGDSTESRYF. CDR3 nucleotide sequence: TGTGCCAGCGGGGGAGACTCAACGGAGAGTCGGTACTTC.

The chain employs TRBV30 and TRBJ2-7; TRBD1 is a possible D gene (5 bases). Germline V gene data show CDR1 as GTSNPN and CDR2 as SVGIG (reference sequence). Trimming shortened V by 1 base and J by 5 bases, and 21 bases separated the two germline ends. The CDR3 is 16 residues long. This CDR3 is CAWSDGVGDRLDEQYF. CDR3 DNA sequence: TGTGCCTGGAGTGACGGTGTAGGGGATCGGCTAGACGAGCAGTACTTC.

The chain uses TRBV29-1 and TRBJ1-5, with a tentative D call TRBD1 (5 bases). V was clipped by 6 bases and J by 5 bases, with 11 bases between them. Germline lookup yields CDR1 SQVTM and CDR2 ANQGSEA. The CDR3 is 12 residues long. The CDR3 DNA is TGCAGCGTCCGGCAAGGGGATCAGCCCCAGCATTTT. As protein: CSVRQGDQPQHF. Variable domain in full (rest from reference TRBV29-1 and TRBJ1-5): SAVISQKPSRDICQRGTSLTIQCQVDSQVTMMFWYRQQPGQSLTLIATANQGSEATYESGFVIDKFPISRPNLTFSTLTVSNMSPEDSSIYLCSVRQGDQPQHFGDGTRLSIL.

The chain uses TRBV5-1 and TRBJ2-1; D is possibly TRBD2 (6 bases). The CDR3 spans 15 residues. Trimming left V 6 bases short and J 15 bases short, with 28 bases between. Germline loops: CDR1 SGHRS, CDR2 YFSETQ. DNA for the CDR3: TGCGCCAGCACCCCCGACGCAAGCTTTGGAGGGAGAGGGTTCTTC. Translation gives CASTPDASFGGRGFF.

The chain recombines TRBV30 with TRBJ1-2, with 8 bases fitting TRBD1. V lost 5 bases to trimming and J lost 4 bases; unmatched junction nucleotides: 3. Germline CDR1 reads GTSNPN; CDR2 reads SVGIG (reference sequence). The CDR3 runs 12 residues. The CDR3 DNA reads TGTGCCTGGGGGACAGGAGCCTATGGCTACACCTTC. It yields the protein CAWGTGAYGYTF. Complete variable domain (other parts from reference TRBV30 and TRBJ1-2): SQTIHQWPATLVQPVGSPLSLECTVEGTSNPNLYWYRQAAGRGLQLLFYSVGIGQISSEVPQNLSASRPQDRQFILSSKKLLLSDSGFYLCAWGTGAYGYTFGSGTRLTVV.

The chain carries TRBV4-1 and TRBJ2-5; D ambiguous. Deletions cut 1 base from V and 5 bases from J, with 8 bases between. The CDR3 totals 13 residues. Germline CDR1 is MGHRA and CDR2 is YSYEKL. The CDR3 region has the DNA TGCGCCAGCAGCCAAGGAATTCTGGAGACCCAGTACTTC. Amino acids: CASSQGILETQYF.

This sequence joins TRBV30 and TRBJ1-6; tentatively, D is TRBD1 (5 bases). Trimming cost V 3 bases and J 10 bases, with 19 bases left between them. The CDR3 totals 15 residues. Per germline, CDR1 GTSNPN and CDR2 SVGIG (reference sequence). The CDR3 reads CAWRPRTPWDSPLHF. CDR3 nucleotide sequence: TGTGCCTGGAGACCTCGGACACCCTGGGACTCACCCCTCCACTTT.

J is TRBJ2-7 and V is TRBV30; perhaps TRBD1 as D (5 bases). The CDR3 sequence is 14 residues long. Germline assignment: CDR1 GTSNPN and CDR2 SVGIG (reference sequence). V was cut by 0 bases and J by 0 bases, with 9 bases left in between. CDR3 in amino acids: CAWSVGASSYEQYF. The CDR3 bases are TGTGCCTGGAGTGTTGGGGCCAGCTCCTACGAGCAGTACTTC.

In its sample, this clone was seen once. This chain joins TRBV18 and TRBJ2-1; 9 bases agree with TRBD1. Trimming took 2 bases from V and 6 from J; bases not matched to a gene: 8. Germline values: CDR1 KGHSH, CDR2 LQKENI. The CDR3 consists of 16 residues. The CDR3 DNA reads TGTGCCAGCTCACCAGGAGCACAGGGGGCTTTCAATGAGCAGTTCTTC. It yields the protein CASSPGAQGAFNEQFF.

The chain has TRBV30 and TRBJ1-2; 9 nucleotides match TRBD1. J lost 8 bases, V lost 1 base, and 5 bases had no gene match. The CDR3 has 13 residues. The germline V gene encodes CDR1 GTSNPN and CDR2 SVGIG (reference sequence). The CDR3 is CAWSAQGAIGYTF. The CDR3 bases are TGTGCCTGGAGTGCACAGGGGGCGATCGGCTACACCTTC. The complete variable domain, with remaining parts taken from reference TRBV30 and TRBJ1-2, reads SQTIHQWPATLVQPVGSPLSLECTVEGTSNPNLYWYRQAAGRGLQLLFYSVGIGQISSEVPQNLSASRPQDRQFILSSKKLLLSDSGFYLCAWSAQGAIGYTFGSGTRLTVV.

As DNA, the CDR3 is TGCGCCAGCAGCCACCGCCGGGACAGGGCTAACTATGGCTACACCTTC. Translation gives CASSHRRDRANYGYTF. V and J are TRBV5-1 and TRBJ1-2, with 9 bases fitting TRBD1. The CDR3 has 16 residues. V shed 4 bases and J 0 bases; nucleotides not matched to a gene: 7. Germline lookup yields CDR1 SGHRS and CDR2 YFSETQ.

The chain recombines TRBV5-1 with TRBJ2-5; D unresolved. The CDR3 spans 13 residues. V shed 0 bases and J shed 5 bases, with 8 bases lying between them. The V gene's germline CDR1 is SGHRS and CDR2 YFSETQ. The CDR3 loop is CASSLADGETQYF. DNA of the CDR3: TGCGCCAGCAGCTTGGCCGACGGGGAGACCCAGTACTTC.

The rearrangement uses TRBV4-1 and TRBJ1-3, with 7 bases that match TRBD1. Per the germline V gene, CDR1 is MGHRA and CDR2 is YSYEKL. The CDR3 totals 18 residues. Trimming at V came to 2 bases and at J to 0 bases, leaving 10 bases not matched to a gene. Here the CDR3 DNA reads TGCGCCAGCAGCCAACGGGACAGAGACAATTACTCTGGAAACACCATATATTTT. Translating it yields CASSQRDRDNYSGNTIYF.

V is TRBV5-6 and J is TRBJ1-5; no definite D call. This CDR3 is 14 amino acids long. The germline CDR1 and CDR2 sequences are SGHDT and YYEEEE. V shed 4 bases and J shed 5 bases, with 13 bases lying between them. This CDR3 is CASSPMSADQPQHF. In nucleotides, the CDR3 is TGTGCCAGCAGCCCGATGTCCGCGGATCAGCCCCAGCATTTT.

CDR3 protein: CSVTWGGNQPQHF. The CDR3 region has the DNA TGCAGCGTTACCTGGGGAGGCAATCAGCCCCAGCATTTT. The chain has TRBV29-1 and TRBJ1-5; no definite D call. Trimming cost V 5 bases and J 2 bases, with 10 bases left between them. Germline CDR1 SQVTM, CDR2 ANQGSEA. The CDR3 has 13 residues.

Many counts were recorded for this clone. The chain joins TRBV10-3 to TRBJ2-5; 14 bases are a match to TRBD2. Trimming at V came to 10 bases and at J to 4 bases, leaving 2 bases not matched to a gene. The germline gives CDR1 ENHRY, CDR2 SYGVKD. This CDR3 is 13 amino acids long. DNA for the CDR3: TGTGCCACCGGACTAGCGGGGGGAGAGACCCAGTACTTC. Protein sequence: CATGLAGGETQYF.

The J gene is TRBJ2-7, the V gene TRBV30; maybe TRBD1 (6 bases). V was clipped by 5 bases and J by 3 bases, with 8 bases between them. In germline, CDR1 is GTSNPN, CDR2 SVGIG (reference sequence). The CDR3 is 11 residues long. The CDR3 region has the DNA TGTGCCTGGGGGACATACTACGAGCAGTACTTC. Translating gives CAWGTYYEQYF.

This clone turned up a few times. The chain carries TRBV29-1 and TRBJ2-7; no clear D. CDR1 is SQVTM, CDR2 ANQGSEA, per germline. Deletions cut 3 bases from V and 6 bases from J, with 9 bases between. The CDR3 consists of 11 residues. The CDR3 coding sequence is TGCAGCGTTGAGTGGAATCTCGAGCAGTACTTC. Its protein product is CSVEWNLEQYF.

About this clone itself: Additional DNA sequences in this sample encode the identical CDR3. This chain joins TRBV29-1 and TRBJ1-3; TRBD1 agrees at 7 bases. J gave up 8 bases and V 4 bases, and 2 bases lay outside the gene matches. This CDR3 is built from 11 residues. Germline CDR1 and CDR2: SQVTM and ANQGSEA. This CDR3 is CSVAQGDTIYF. The CDR3 coding sequence is TGCAGCGTTGCCCAGGGGGACACCATATATTTT.

The V and J genes are TRBV2 and TRBJ2-7; D could derive from TRBD1 or TRBD2 (5 bases each). CDR1 is SNHLY and CDR2 is FYNNEI in the germline V gene. Trimming left V 7 bases short and J 4 bases short, with 14 bases between. The CDR3 covers 13 residues. CDR3 loop: CASNPGREYEQYF. The CDR3 nucleotides read TGTGCCAGCAATCCTGGCAGGGAGTACGAGCAGTACTTC.

The V gene is TRBV2, the J gene TRBJ2-7; either TRBD1 or TRBD2 may supply D (6 bases each). The CDR3 length is 13 residues. V lost 7 bases and J lost 2, with 12 bases in between. Germline V lookup: CDR1 SNHLY, CDR2 FYNNEI. The CDR3 is CASTRGPAYEQYF. CDR3 DNA sequence: TGTGCCAGCACCCGGGGGCCAGCCTACGAGCAGTACTTC.

V gene TRBV7-9 combines with J gene TRBJ1-1, with D uncertain. The germline V and J ends were trimmed by 1 base and 1 base, with 10 bases remaining between them. The germline gives CDR1 SEHNR, CDR2 FQNEAQ (reference sequence). The CDR3 is 15 amino acids. For the CDR3, the DNA is TGTGCCAGCAGCTTAGACATGTCGGGGAACACTGAAGCTTTCTTT. Protein product: CASSLDMSGNTEAFF.